These 21 T cell receptor beta chains came from one sample sequenced in a study of T cells after yellow fever vaccination. MiXCR was run by TCRdb on the 5' RACE reads, yielding one entry per CDR3 protein. The table includes a few hundred thousand distinct CDR3 sequences, more than 8.5% detected once. The source material was PBMCs, sampled on the day of the first yellow fever vaccination. The receptor source for this set is a young man who received the YFV17D yellow fever vaccine.

The chain employs TRBV4-3 and TRBJ1-6; tentatively, D is TRBD1 (6 bases). The germline gives CDR1 LGHNA, CDR2 YSLEER. Trimming took off 0 bases at V and 7 bases at J, with 13 bases between the two ends. This CDR3 is 16 amino acids long. CDR3 sequence: CASSQEVVRGNSPLHF. CDR3 bases: TGCGCCAGCAGCCAAGAGGTTGTCAGGGGCAATTCACCCCTCCACTTT.

The table lists this clonotype with a few counts. This chain links TRBV7-2 with TRBJ2-1, with D possibly being TRBD1 or TRBD2 (5 bases each). CDR3 length: 15 amino acids. Germline V gives CDR1 SGHTA, CDR2 FQGNSA. Trimming removed 5 bases at V and 8 bases at J, with 19 bases between. Written as DNA, the CDR3 is TGTGCCAGCAGCCGGGACCTTCGGTCGTTCTATGAGCAGTTCTTC. This translates into CASSRDLRSFYEQFF.

This clonotype was found a few times. V usage is TRBV20-1 and J usage is TRBJ1-5; 7 nucleotides agree with TRBD1. The length of the CDR3 is 14 residues. Germline assignment: CDR1 DFQATT and CDR2 SNEGSKA (reference sequence). The ends lost 2 bases at V and 3 bases at J; junction bases unmatched: 4. CDR3 coding DNA: TGCAGTGCTAGACGACAGGGACCCAATCAGCCCCAGCATTTT. Translating it yields CSARRQGPNQPQHF.

This clonotype was seen a handful of times. V usage is TRBV12-3 or TRBV12-4 and J usage is TRBJ2-7; possibly TRBD1 or TRBD2 for D (6 bases each). With 7 bases removed from V and 4 bases from J, the gap between germline ends came to 14 bases. The CDR3 contains 13 residues. CDR3 DNA: TGTGCCAGCACTCTCGGAGGGGGTTACGAGCAGTACTTC. Translating gives CASTLGGGYEQYF.

J is TRBJ2-5 and V is TRBV5-4; either TRBD1 or TRBD2 may supply D (5 bases each). Germline assignment: CDR1 SGHNT and CDR2 YYREEE (reference sequence). The CDR3 loop spans 13 amino acids. V shed 4 bases and J shed 1 base, with 8 bases lying between them. The CDR3 region is CASSTGTQETQYF. The CDR3 nucleotides read TGTGCCAGCAGCACCGGGACCCAAGAGACCCAGTACTTC.

V and J are TRBV3-1 and TRBJ2-3; 7 bases map to TRBD1. CDR1 LGHDT and CDR2 YNNKEL come from the germline V gene (reference sequence). The CDR3 spans 20 residues. V gave up 0 bases and J gave up 6 bases; unmatched junction bases: 21. This CDR3 is CASSQEYRGGLSEPGDTQYF. As DNA, the CDR3 is TGTGCCAGCAGCCAAGAGTACAGGGGCGGACTGAGCGAACCCGGGGATACGCAGTATTTT.

V and J are TRBV5-1 and TRBJ2-6; D might be TRBD1 (5 bases). V was cut by 3 bases and J by 2 bases, with 9 bases left in between. CDR3 length: 15 amino acids. The germline CDR1 and CDR2 sequences are SGHRS and YFSETQ. CDR3 sequence reads: CASSWTQAGANVLTF. The CDR3 DNA sequence: TGCGCCAGCAGCTGGACACAGGCTGGGGCCAACGTCCTGACTTTC.

This clonotype was observed at least ten times. The chain couples TRBV18 to TRBJ2-2; D gene ambiguous. This CDR3 has 14 residues. Trimming removed 2 bases at V and 7 bases at J, with 11 bases between. Germline CDR1 is KGHSH and CDR2 is LQKENI. The CDR3 DNA reads as TGTGCCAGCTCACCAAAAGGGTTCAACGGGGAGCTGTTTTTT. It yields the protein CASSPKGFNGELFF.

This clonotype turned up a few times. The V gene is TRBV6-1, the J gene TRBJ2-3; weak D call: TRBD1 (6 bases). Germline CDR1 is MNHNS and CDR2 is SASEGT. The CDR3 consists of 13 residues. V was trimmed by 8 bases and J by 4 bases, leaving 13 bases between them. CDR3 region: CASGGFNADTQYF. In DNA form, the CDR3 reads TGTGCCAGCGGGGGCTTTAACGCAGATACGCAGTATTTT.

This clonotype was found many times. A read error may account for a junction end that differs from germline. This sequence joins TRBV6-5 and TRBJ1-6, with D unresolved. Germline CDR1 MNHEY, CDR2 SVGAGI. The CDR3 has 18 residues. CDR3 bases: TGTGCCAGCAGCTACTCTCCGGGCCAAGACCCGGACAATTCACCCCTCCACTTT. It yields the protein CASSYSPGQDPDNSPLHF.

This clonotype was detected a few times. The chain combines TRBV20-1 with TRBJ2-3; 10 bases line up with TRBD1. The CDR3 has 16 amino acids. V shed 2 bases, J shed 2 bases, and the junction held 7 bases outside the gene matches. Germline values: CDR1 DFQATT, CDR2 SNEGSKA (reference sequence). The CDR3 spells CSARRIGQGDTDTQYF. CDR3 bases: TGCAGTGCTAGACGCATAGGACAGGGGGACACAGATACGCAGTATTTT.

This rearrangement joins TRBV29-1 to TRBJ2-5; D call uncertain. The CDR3 runs to 11 residues. Trimming removed 0 bases from V and 7 bases from J, with 6 bases in between. Germline values: CDR1 SQVTM, CDR2 ANQGSEA. The CDR3, as DNA: TGCAGCGTTGAAGACTTATTGACCCAGTACTTC. Protein product: CSVEDLLTQYF.

This clonotype was counted a few times. This chain uses TRBV20-1 with TRBJ2-3; D may correspond to TRBD1 or TRBD2 (5 bases each). The CDR3 runs 13 residues. The germline gives CDR1 DFQATT, CDR2 SNEGSKA (reference sequence). The V end lost 3 bases, the J end lost 5 bases, and 12 bases lay between the germline ends. Here the CDR3 reads CSASSPGRDTQYF. CDR3 coding DNA: TGCAGTGCTAGTTCGCCGGGGCGAGATACGCAGTATTTT.

In this sample, this clonotype turned up many times. The chain has TRBV20-1 and TRBJ2-6; D is undetermined. Trimming stripped 3 bases from V and 0 bases from J, with 3 bases between. Per the germline V gene, CDR1 is DFQATT and CDR2 is SNEGSKA (reference sequence). The CDR3 contains 13 residues. CDR3: CSASISGANVLTF. CDR3 nucleotides: TGCAGTGCTAGCATCTCTGGGGCCAACGTCCTGACTTTC.

This clonotype came up a few times. The chain uses TRBV5-1 and TRBJ2-7, with 10 bases that match TRBD1. V shed 3 bases and J 4 bases; nucleotides not matched to a gene: 10. This CDR3 is built from 16 residues. Germline V gene lookup returns CDR1 SGHRS and CDR2 YFSETQ. The CDR3 loop is CASSWDTSDRGYEQYF. CDR3 DNA sequence: TGCGCCAGCAGCTGGGATACCTCGGACAGGGGGTACGAGCAGTACTTC.

The chain links TRBV7-2 to TRBJ1-1; 7 bases are shared with TRBD1. Germline V gene sequence: CDR1 SGHTA, CDR2 FQGNSA. V lost 5 bases, J lost 11 bases, and 14 bases stayed unmatched. This CDR3 contains 14 residues. As DNA, the CDR3 is TGTGCCAGCAGCCTCGGACAGGCAACGTTGTTGGCTTTCTTT. As protein: CASSLGQATLLAFF.

This clonotype was picked up a small number of times. The J gene is TRBJ1-6, the V gene TRBV5-1; D ambiguous. Germline V CDR1 and CDR2: SGHRS, YFSETQ. Trimming took 4 bases from V and 9 from J, leaving 14 bases between them. CDR3 length equals 14 residues. The CDR3 loop reads CASSLDGGVSPLHF. CDR3 in DNA: TGCGCCAGCAGCCTTGACGGTGGGGTTTCACCCCTCCACTTT.

This clonotype was observed a handful of times. The chain combines TRBV14 with TRBJ1-2; TRBD1 is a possible D gene (6 bases). Germline V CDR1 and CDR2: SGHDN, FVKESK. This CDR3 contains 15 residues. V was pared by 9 bases and J by 1 base, with 18 bases between. CDR3 nucleotide sequence: TGTGCCAGGGGGGCAAGACACCTCTTTAACTATGGCTACACCTTC. It codes for CARGARHLFNYGYTF.

This clonotype was recorded at least ten times. This chain links TRBV5-1 with TRBJ1-1, with D possibly matching TRBD1 (5 bases). Germline CDR1 and CDR2: SGHRS and YFSETQ. The CDR3 sequence is 14 residues long. Trimming cost V 2 bases and J 4 bases, with 12 bases left between them. CDR3 in amino acids: CASSFTQGTTEAFF. CDR3 DNA: TGCGCCAGCAGCTTCACCCAGGGTACCACTGAAGCTTTCTTT. The complete variable domain, with remaining parts taken from reference TRBV5-1 and TRBJ1-1, reads KAGVTQTPRYLIKTRGQQVTLSCSPISGHRSVSWYQQTPGQGLQFLFEYFSETQRNKGNFPGRFSGRQFSNSRSEMNVSTLELGDSALYLCASSFTQGTTEAFFGQGTRLTVV.

This clonotype was seen ten or more times. This chain uses TRBV2 with TRBJ2-6, with TRBD1 matching over 7 bases. The CDR3 sequence is 16 residues long. Germline loops: CDR1 SNHLY, CDR2 FYNNEI. Unmatched junction bases numbered 8, after V lost 4 bases and J lost 5 bases. CDR3 residues: CASSGIGGQRANVLTF. CDR3 DNA sequence: TGTGCCAGCAGTGGGATAGGGGGACAGAGGGCCAACGTCCTGACTTTC.

This clonotype was observed a few times. V usage is TRBV7-8 and J usage is TRBJ2-2; no clear D gene. The CDR3 covers 17 residues. Germline-derived CDR1 and CDR2 are SGHVS and FQNEAQ. Trimming removed 1 base at V and 1 base at J, with 13 bases between. CDR3 DNA: TGTGCCAGCAGCTTAGATCCCGAGAGACTGAACACCGGGGAGCTGTTTTTT. Translated: CASSLDPERLNTGELFF. The full variable domain, its missing parts supplied by reference TRBV7-8 and TRBJ2-2, is GAGVSQSPRYKVAKRGQDVALRCDPISGHVSLFWYQQALGQGPEFLTYFQNEAQLDKSGLPSDRFFAERPEGSVSTLKIQRTQQEDSAVYLCASSLDPERLNTGELFFGEGSRLTVL.